These 20 T cell receptor beta chains were all obtained from the same sample, sequenced in a study of beta chain features in type 1 diabetes. The sequenced template was cDNA made from the entire isolated RNA. Method: immunoSEQ multiplex PCR; TCRdb's copy keeps in-frame clones and lacks some. This sample has under 150,000 clones, with less than 8.5% found just once. Sequencing was carried out using central memory CD4+ T cells from blood. These TCRs come from a woman in her thirties in good health.

This clone has at least ten counts. V usage is TRBV30 and J usage is TRBJ2-5; the match to TRBD1 covers 11 bases. The germline V gene has CDR1 GTSNPN and CDR2 SVGIG (reference sequence). This CDR3 has 13 amino acids. Trimming at V came to 5 bases and at J to 4 bases, leaving 3 bases not matched to a gene. CDR3 DNA sequence: TGTGCCTGGGTGGGACAGGGGGGAGAGACCCAGTACTTC. Residues: CAWVGQGGETQYF.

This clone showed up just a few times. This sample also contains other DNA sequences that code for the same CDR3. This chain connects TRBV18 to TRBJ2-3; TRBD1 is a possible D gene (5 bases). V gave up 3 bases and J gave up 1 base, with 8 bases separating them. The germline V gene has CDR1 KGHSH and CDR2 LQKENI. This CDR3 has 14 amino acids. Here the CDR3 reads CASSPATGTDTQYF. The CDR3 region has the DNA TGTGCCAGCTCACCGGCGACAGGCACAGATACGCAGTATTTT.

V usage is TRBV7-8 and J usage is TRBJ1-5; D ambiguous. The CDR3 runs to 12 residues. The germline gives CDR1 SGHVS, CDR2 FQNEAQ. The ends were cut back, 5 bases at V and 3 bases at J, with 5 bases in the middle. In DNA, the CDR3 is TGTGCCAGCAGCACATACAATCAGCCCCAGCATTTT. Translated: CASSTYNQPQHF.

This clone was counted between two and nine times. The genes are TRBV18 and TRBJ1-1, with 9 bases lining up with TRBD1. This CDR3 comprises 17 residues. Germline V gene sequence: CDR1 KGHSH, CDR2 LQKENI. Losses at the gene ends were 4 bases for V and 3 bases for J; bases not matched to a gene: 12. The DNA of the CDR3 is TGTGCCAGCTCACGGGAACAGGGGGCGGTCATCTACACTGAAGCTTTCTTT. Translated: CASSREQGAVIYTEAFF. The full variable domain, in which reference TRBV18 and TRBJ1-1 provide the parts outside the CDR3, is NAGVMQNPRHLVRRRGQEARLRCSPMKGHSHVYWYRQLPEEGLKFMVYLQKENIIDESGMPKERFSAEFPKEGPSILRIQQVVRGDSAAYFCASSREQGAVIYTEAFFGQGTRLTVV.

This clone was picked up many times. This sequence joins TRBV19 and TRBJ2-3; the D gene is possibly TRBD2 (5 bases). The germline CDR1 and CDR2 sequences are LNHDA and SQIVND (reference sequence). The V and J ends lost 3 bases and 9 bases respectively, with 13 bases between them. The CDR3 runs to 13 residues. The CDR3 loop is CASSIREGRTQYF. CDR3 nucleotide sequence: TGTGCCAGTAGTATTAGGGAAGGGAGAACGCAGTATTTT.

The chain uses TRBV6-6 and TRBJ2-7; the D is unclear. V was trimmed by 7 bases and J by 2 bases, leaving 15 bases between them. CDR3 length: 14 amino acids. The germline CDR1 and CDR2 sequences are MNHNY and SVGAGI (reference sequence). The CDR3 DNA follows: TGTGCCAGCACCGAGCCAAGATTCACCTACGAGCAGTACTTC. Amino acids: CASTEPRFTYEQYF.

V and J are TRBV9 and TRBJ2-3, with 12 bases identical to TRBD2. J was trimmed by 5 bases and V by 0 bases; bases with no gene match: 10. CDR3 size: 18 residues. Germline values: CDR1 SGDLS, CDR2 YYNGEE. CDR3 in DNA: TGTGCCAGCAGCGTAGTCCCCCAGACTAGCGGGAGAGGAGATACGCAGTATTTT. Protein product: CASSVVPQTSGRGDTQYF.

The table lists this clone with a few counts. The chain couples TRBV18 to TRBJ1-1; no clear D. Trimming shortened V by 0 bases and J by 1 base, and 12 bases separated the two germline ends. This CDR3 region has 16 residues. CDR1 KGHSH and CDR2 LQKENI come from the germline V gene. CDR3 loop: CASSPPSGKRNTEAFF. The CDR3 region has the DNA TGTGCCAGCTCACCACCGTCGGGGAAAAGGAACACTGAAGCTTTCTTT.

This chain uses TRBV18 with TRBJ2-3; the D gene is possibly TRBD1 (5 bases). V lost 0 bases and J 4 bases, leaving 14 bases between the germline ends. Germline CDR1 is KGHSH and CDR2 is LQKENI. This CDR3 has 16 amino acids. This chain's CDR3 is CASSPPARAYADTQYF. The CDR3 DNA reads TGTGCCAGCTCACCACCGGCCAGGGCCTACGCAGATACGCAGTATTTT.

A few counts support this clone. This chain joins TRBV14 and TRBJ2-1, with TRBD1 matching 8 bases. This CDR3 contains 15 residues. Trimming removed 4 bases from V and 3 bases from J; junction bases left unmatched: 5. CDR1 SGHDN and CDR2 FVKESK come from the germline V gene. The DNA of the CDR3 is TGTGCCAGCAGCCCCTCAGGGGGCTTCTACAATGAGCAGTTCTTC. Its protein product is CASSPSGGFYNEQFF.

This clone has just a few counts. The V and J genes are TRBV18 and TRBJ2-5; 10 nucleotides agree with TRBD1. In germline, CDR1 is KGHSH, CDR2 LQKENI. With 2 bases clipped from V and 5 bases from J, the junction kept 5 bases outside the gene matches. The CDR3 has 15 residues. This CDR3 is CASSPETGGRETQYF. The CDR3 DNA sequence: TGTGCCAGCTCACCAGAGACAGGGGGCCGGGAGACCCAGTACTTC.

This clone appeared a few times. The chain carries TRBV29-1 and TRBJ2-1, with TRBD1 as a possible D gene (6 bases). CDR1 is SQVTM, CDR2 ANQGSEA, per germline. Trimming took 1 base from V and 8 from J, leaving 12 bases between them. This CDR3 has 13 amino acids. The CDR3 reads CSVEGVGAYEQFF. The DNA of the CDR3 is TGCAGCGTTGAAGGGGTGGGGGCGTATGAGCAGTTCTTC.

This sequence joins TRBV18 and TRBJ2-3; 14 bases are shared with TRBD2. Germline V gene sequence: CDR1 KGHSH, CDR2 LQKENI. The CDR3 covers 16 residues. Unmatched junction bases numbered 5, after V lost 5 bases and J lost 4 bases. CDR3 in amino acids: CASSISTSGRADTQYF. The DNA of the CDR3 is TGTGCCAGCTCAATTTCGACTAGCGGGAGGGCAGATACGCAGTATTTT.

This clone was recorded a few times. J is TRBJ2-7 and V is TRBV21-1; TRBD2, the table's D call, lacks a check against the DNA. TRBV21-1 is described as a pseudogene. The CDR3 covers 16 residues. This CDR3 reads CASSNSIRCRDGEQYF. The CDR3, as DNA: TGTGCCAGCAGCAACTCCATAAGGTGTCGGGATGGGGAGCAGTACTTC.

This clone was seen a few times. The J gene is TRBJ2-4, the V gene TRBV5-4; D gene uncertain. Germline CDR1 SGHNT, CDR2 YYREEE (reference sequence). CDR3 size: 14 residues. V was shortened by 4 bases and J by 0 bases, with 8 bases between the two germline ends. The CDR3 coding sequence is TGTGCCAGCAGCGGGCAGCTAGCCAAAAACATTCAGTACTTC. Its protein product is CASSGQLAKNIQYF. Complete variable domain (other parts from reference TRBV5-4 and TRBJ2-4): ETGVTQSPTHLIKTRGQQVTLRCSSQSGHNTVSWYQQALGQGPQFIFQYYREEENGRGNFPPRFSGLQFPNYSSELNVNALELDDSALYLCASSGQLAKNIQYFGAGTRLSVL.

This clone was seen repeatedly, ten times or more. The rearrangement links TRBV19 to TRBJ2-1; D ambiguous. CDR1 and CDR2 from the germline V gene are LNHDA and SQIVND (reference sequence). V lost 8 bases to trimming and J lost 11 bases, with 7 bases between them. The CDR3 is 9 residues long. The DNA for the CDR3 is TGTGCCAGTGGCCATCAGCAGTTCTTC. This codes for CASGHQQFF. Drawing the rest from reference TRBV19 and TRBJ2-1, the complete variable domain is DGGITQSPKYLFRKEGQNVTLSCEQNLNHDAMYWYRQDPGQGLRLIYYSQIVNDFQKGDIAEGYSVSREKKESFPLTVTSAQKNPTAFYLCASGHQQFFGPGTRLTVL.

The chain links TRBV4-1 to TRBJ1-2, with no clear D. Germline-derived CDR1 and CDR2 are MGHRA and YSYEKL. This CDR3 is 15 amino acids long. With 0 bases removed from V and 4 bases from J, the gap between germline ends came to 12 bases. CDR3 in amino acids: CASSQERQAFYGYTF. The CDR3 DNA follows: TGCGCCAGCAGCCAAGAGCGTCAAGCCTTCTATGGCTACACCTTC.

This clone was observed at least ten times. This chain connects TRBV27 to TRBJ2-5; TRBD2 aligns across 9 bases. The V and J ends lost 4 bases and 1 base, in that order; junction bases with no gene match: 4. This CDR3 has 15 amino acids. Germline CDR1 is MNHEY and CDR2 is SMNVEV (reference sequence). CDR3 sequence (DNA): TGTGCCAGCAGTTCAGCGGGAGGTTTCCAAGAGACCCAGTACTTC. Protein sequence: CASSSAGGFQETQYF.

This clone occurred a few times. The chain couples TRBV7-9 to TRBJ2-5, with 9 positions matching TRBD2. The CDR3 is made up of 15 amino acids. The germline CDR1 and CDR2 sequences are SEHNR and FQNEAQ (reference sequence). V trimming: 1 base; J trimming: 2 bases; junction bases outside the gene matches: 2. The CDR3 sequence: CASSLVTSGQETQYF. DNA for the CDR3: TGTGCCAGCAGCTTAGTGACTAGCGGACAAGAGACCCAGTACTTC.

For this clone: The germline gene is not matched at one end of the junction; a read error may be the cause. This chain links TRBV7-7 with TRBJ2-5, with D possibly being TRBD2 (6 bases). The CDR3 is made up of 14 amino acids. Germline V CDR1 and CDR2: SSHAT, FNYEAQ (reference sequence). This chain's CDR3 is CASSFGREQETQYF. The CDR3 DNA sequence: TGTGCTAGCAGCTTTGGACGGGAGCAAGAGACCCAGTACTTC.